Each of the 3 T cell receptor beta chains below was sequenced from the same sample in a study of lymphopenia after photon versus proton radiotherapy. Assay: immunoSEQ multiplex PCR; the TCRdb copy retains only in-frame clones and omits some. The sample includes around 26,000 clones, 80% to 85% of them seen just once. Sequenced here: peripheral blood, sampled from a patient treated with proton-based radiotherapy. The receptors come from a woman in her seventies with pancreatic cancer.

The V call is TRBV5-1, the J call TRBJ1-2; tentative D call: TRBD1 (6 bases). The CDR3 totals 17 residues. Deletions cut 6 bases from V and 4 bases from J, with 25 bases between. CDR1 is SGHRS and CDR2 is YFSETQ in the germline V gene. The CDR3 nucleotides are TGCGCCAGCAAGTTCACCCCCGGTTACAGGGTTGGCTATGGCTACACCTTC. Amino acids: CASKFTPGYRVGYGYTF.

The chain joins TRBV4-2 to TRBJ1-1, with no clear D. Germline V gives CDR1 LGHNA, CDR2 YNFKEQ. CDR3 length equals 17 residues. The V end was cut by 5 bases, the J end by 0 bases, with 19 bases between. As DNA, the CDR3 is TGTGCCAGCAGCTTGGTCGGACGCCTACGCATGAACACTGAAGCTTTCTTT. It specifies CASSLVGRLRMNTEAFF.

This clone was counted a few times. The chain uses TRBV5-6 and TRBJ2-1, with 7 bases matching TRBD2. The CDR3 runs to 16 residues. CDR1 and CDR2 from the germline V gene are SGHDT and YYEEEE. V was pared by 1 base and J by 1 base, with 5 bases of the junction left unmatched. The CDR3 DNA reads TGTGCCAGCAGCTTGTTTCGCGGGGGTTCCTACAATGAGCAGTTCTTC. The encoded protein is CASSLFRGGSYNEQFF.